The 8 T cell receptor beta chains below all came from one sample that was sequenced in a study of blood T cell repertoires in COVID-19. Sequencing was performed with immunoSEQ multiplex PCR; in TCRdb, only in-frame clones are kept and a portion is missing. The sample includes about 81,000 clones, approximately 71% of them seen just once. Specimen: peripheral blood. These receptor sequences come from a woman between 50 and 59 years old with acute or convalescent COVID-19.

The chain joins TRBV5-6 to TRBJ1-2, with 8 bases identical to TRBD1. This CDR3 comprises 15 residues. The germline gives CDR1 SGHDT, CDR2 YYEEEE. V dropped 6 bases and J dropped 8; count of bases not matched to a gene: 15. CDR3: CASIEGQAPTTGYTF. The DNA of the CDR3 is TGTGCCAGCATCGAGGGACAGGCCCCCACCACCGGCTACACCTTC. The whole variable domain, filled in from reference TRBV5-6 and TRBJ1-2, reads DAGVTQSPTHLIKTRGQQVTLRCSPKSGHDTVSWYQQALGQGPQFIFQYYEEEERQRGNFPDRFSGHQFPNYSSELNVNALLLGDSALYLCASIEGQAPTTGYTFGSGTRLTVV.

This clone was observed once. An end of the junction differs from the germline gene, which may be a read error. Other DNA variants within this sample encode the same CDR3. J is TRBJ2-3 and V is TRBV5-1; the D gene is possibly TRBD1 (8 bases). The CDR3 runs 19 residues. Germline V gives CDR1 SGHRS, CDR2 YFSETQ. Here the CDR3 reads CARSLGGATGATSTDTQYF. The CDR3 region has the DNA TGCGCCCGCAGCCTGGGGGGGGCGACAGGGGCTACTAGCACAGATACGCAGTATTTT.

The CDR3 region is CAWSKGAGEQYF. In DNA form, the CDR3 reads TGTGCCTGGAGTAAGGGGGCGGGGGAGCAGTACTTC. This chain uses TRBV30 with TRBJ2-7; a possible D gene is TRBD1 (7 bases). Germline CDR1 GTSNPN, CDR2 SVGIG (reference sequence). The V and J ends lost 2 bases and 7 bases respectively, with 12 bases between them. The length of the CDR3 is 12 residues.

This clone was detected a few times. This rearrangement joins TRBV5-4 to TRBJ2-3; 7 bases match TRBD2. This CDR3 comprises 13 residues. Germline CDR1 is SGHNT and CDR2 is YYREEE (reference sequence). V shed 0 bases, J shed 8 bases, and the junction held 3 bases outside the gene matches. The CDR3 reads CASSLEERGTQYF. CDR3 bases: TGTGCCAGCAGCTTGGAGGAGCGGGGTACGCAGTATTTT. The full variable domain, completed using reference TRBV5-4 and TRBJ2-3, is ETGVTQSPTHLIKTRGQQVTLRCSSQSGHNTVSWYQQALGQGPQFIFQYYREEENGRGNFPPRFSGLQFPNYSSELNVNALELDDSALYLCASSLEERGTQYFGPGTRLTVL.

V gene TRBV28 combines with J gene TRBJ2-4; 10 bases align to TRBD1. CDR1 MDHEN and CDR2 SYDVKM come from the germline V gene. CDR3 length equals 15 residues. J lost 5 bases, V lost 3 bases, and 4 bases had no gene match. The chain's CDR3 is CASSFPGQGQNIQYF. The CDR3 nucleotides are TGTGCCAGCAGTTTCCCGGGACAGGGGCAAAACATTCAGTACTTC.

This chain links TRBV15 with TRBJ2-3; 13 bases fit TRBD2. The junction had 14 bases not matched to a gene; V was cut back by 5 bases and J by 6 bases. CDR3 length: 18 amino acids. CDR1 is LNHNV and CDR2 is YYDKDF in the germline V gene (reference sequence). DNA of the CDR3: TGTGCCACCAGCGGGGTAACTAGCGGGGGGGCCCTAGAGGATACGCAGTATTTT. Its translation: CATSGVTSGGALEDTQYF. The variable domain in full, with the rest retrieved from reference TRBV15 and TRBJ2-3, is DAMVIQNPRYQVTQFGKPVTLSCSQTLNHNVMYWYQQKSSQAPKLLFHYYDKDFNNEADTPDNFQSRRPNTSFCFLDIRSPGLGDTAMYLCATSGVTSGGALEDTQYFGPGTRLTVL.

This clone was seen just once. The chain couples TRBV2 to TRBJ1-5, with D unclear. V was clipped by 5 bases and J by 4 bases, with 9 bases between them. Germline CDR1 reads SNHLY; CDR2 reads FYNNEI. The CDR3 covers 13 residues. The CDR3 DNA follows: TGTGCCAGCAGTAGAGGCCAGAATCAGCCCCAGCATTTT. This codes for CASSRGQNQPQHF. Combining the CDR3 with reference TRBV2 and TRBJ1-5 gives the whole variable domain EPEVTQTPSHQVTQMGQEVILRCVPISNHLYFYWYRQILGQKVEFLVSFYNNEISEKSEIFDDQFSVERPDGSNFTLKIRSTKLEDSAMYFCASSRGQNQPQHFGDGTRLSIL.

This sequence joins TRBV6-6 and TRBJ2-7; the D gene is possibly TRBD2 (7 bases). The V and J ends lost 7 bases and 9 bases respectively, with 16 bases between them. The CDR3 length is 12 residues. Germline assignment: CDR1 MNHNY and CDR2 SVGAGI (reference sequence). CDR3 protein: CASTPEGGRQYF. The CDR3 nucleotides are TGTGCCAGCACCCCAGAGGGGGGGAGGCAGTACTTC.